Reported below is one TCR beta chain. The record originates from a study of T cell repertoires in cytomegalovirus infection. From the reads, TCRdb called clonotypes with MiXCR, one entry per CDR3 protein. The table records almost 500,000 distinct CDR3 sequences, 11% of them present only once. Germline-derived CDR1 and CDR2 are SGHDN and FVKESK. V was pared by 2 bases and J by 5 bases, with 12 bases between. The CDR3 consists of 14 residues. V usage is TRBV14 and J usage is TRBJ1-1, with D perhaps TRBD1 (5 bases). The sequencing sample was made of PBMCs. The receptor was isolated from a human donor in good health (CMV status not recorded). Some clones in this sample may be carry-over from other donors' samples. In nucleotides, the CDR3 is TGTGCCAGCAGCCAACTATCAGGGAGGACTGAAGCTTTCTTT. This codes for CASSQLSGRTEAFF.